This TCR beta chain was sequenced during a study of graft-versus-host responses after intestinal transplantation. Study summary: Every recipient had anti-thymocyte globulin induction and approximately three years of tacrolimus plus steroids.

The trim removed 4 bases at V and 7 bases at J, leaving 2 bases unmatched. Germline CDR1 reads SGHRS; CDR2 reads YFSETQ. The CDR3 is 14 residues long. Clones were read by immunoSEQ multiplex PCR, and TCRdb kept only the in-frame ones, dropping some. The data show tens of thousands of clones, with approximately 92% seen just once and roughly 0.7% held by the top ten. The V call is TRBV5-1, the J call TRBJ2-1; 13 bases match TRBD2. The source of this sequence is a human patient who received an intestinal transplant, so some T cells may come from the graft donor. The material was PBMCs, obtained 98 days after intestinal transplantation. The CDR3 reads CASSLGLAGNEQFF. The CDR3 DNA reads as TGCGCCAGCAGCCTGGGACTAGCGGGAAATGAGCAGTTCTTC.